The 2 T cell receptor beta chains reported below all come from one sample, sequenced in a study of T cell repertoires in cytomegalovirus infection. TCRdb re-called the reads with MiXCR, one entry per CDR3 protein. This table holds hundreds of thousands of distinct CDR3 sequences, approximately 31% found once. The antigens for these receptors are not known. The specimen was cultured CD8+ T cells from PBMCs, collected from culture after CMV antigen stimulation. These TCRs come from a human donor in good health (CMV status not recorded). Some clones in this sample may be carry-over from other donors' samples.

This clonotype was detected a few times. The chain employs TRBV28 and TRBJ2-3; possibly TRBD2 for D (6 bases). CDR1 MDHEN and CDR2 SYDVKM come from the germline V gene. The CDR3 extends over 17 amino acids. Deletions cut 2 bases from V and 0 bases from J, with 15 bases between. The DNA for the CDR3 is TGTGCCAGCAGTTTACCCTTAGCGGAGCCTAGCACAGATACGCAGTATTTT. Translating it yields CASSLPLAEPSTDTQYF.

Worth noting for this clonotype: This may arise from a read error, as a much more abundant clone is one base away. The chain couples TRBV25-1 to TRBJ2-1, with 9 nucleotides matching TRBD2. V dropped 10 bases and J dropped 2; count of bases not matched to a gene: 15. In germline, CDR1 is MGHDK, CDR2 SYGVNS. This CDR3 spans 17 amino acids. The CDR3 loop reads CAKRLAGKTKPYNEQFF. For the CDR3, the DNA is TGTGCCAAGAGGCTAGCGGGGAAAACAAAACCCTACAATGAGCAGTTCTTC.